The clone carrying this TCR beta chain has ten or more counts. Its antigen remains unknown. The isolated RNA, all of it, was reverse transcribed, so expressed TCRB transcripts were what got sequenced. Assay used: immunoSEQ multiplex PCR; TCRdb lists only in-frame clones, some missing. The sample contains 250,000 to 300,000 clones, around 7.3% of which appear only once. The V and J ends lost 9 bases and 8 bases, in that order; junction bases with no gene match: 7. Germline lookup yields CDR1 WNHNN and CDR2 SYGVQD (reference sequence). The CDR3 loop spans 12 amino acids. These data come from a study of beta chain features in type 1 diabetes. The overall study: Cell yields, gender and age were similar in healthy donors and patients. Study-wide findings and caveats: Type 1 diabetes patients had moderately but significantly shorter TCRB CDR3s in all four CD4+ subsets. More deletions and fewer insertions at VDJ junctions were found in patients with type 1 diabetes.

Specimen: central memory CD4+ T cells from blood. The chain combines TRBV10-1 with TRBJ2-1, with 7 bases matching TRBD2. The receptor was isolated from a woman in her late teens or twenties in good health. The CDR3 coding sequence is TGCGCCAGAAGCGGGGACCCGCATGAGCAGTTCTTC. It specifies CARSGDPHEQFF.